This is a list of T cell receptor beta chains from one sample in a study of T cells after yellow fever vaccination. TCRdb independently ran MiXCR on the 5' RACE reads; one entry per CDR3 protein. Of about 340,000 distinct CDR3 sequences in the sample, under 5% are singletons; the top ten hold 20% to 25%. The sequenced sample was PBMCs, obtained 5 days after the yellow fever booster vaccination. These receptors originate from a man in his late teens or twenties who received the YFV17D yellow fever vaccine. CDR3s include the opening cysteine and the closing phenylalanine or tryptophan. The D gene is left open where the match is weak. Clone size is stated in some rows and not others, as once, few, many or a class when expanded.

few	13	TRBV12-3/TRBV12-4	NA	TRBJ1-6	TGTGCCAGCAGTCCCCCCCTTAATTCACCCCTCCACTTT	CASSPPLNSPLHF
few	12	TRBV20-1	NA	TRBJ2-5	TGCAGTGCTACCGGCCACCAAGAGACCCAGTACTTC	CSATGHQETQYF
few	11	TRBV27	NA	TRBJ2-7	TGTGCCAGCGGAGCCGGCGTCGAGCAGTACTTC	CASGAGVEQYF
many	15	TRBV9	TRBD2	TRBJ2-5	TGTGCCAGCAGCGTAGCAAGCGGGGGGGCCGGGAACCAGTACTTC	CASSVASGGAGNQYF
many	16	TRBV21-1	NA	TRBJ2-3	TGTGCCAGCAGCTCAGGGGGGACTAGCCGCACAGATACGCAGTATTTT	CASSSGGTSRTDTQYF
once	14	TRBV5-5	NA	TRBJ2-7	TGTGCCAGCAGCTTGGGGCAGAGAGACTACGAGCAGTACTTC	CASSLGQRDYEQYF
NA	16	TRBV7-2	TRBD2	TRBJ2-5	TGTGCCAGCAGCTCGCCGGGGGGGGTCCGTCGAGAGACCCAGTACTTC	CASSSPGGVRRETQYF
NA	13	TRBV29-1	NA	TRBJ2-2	TGCAGCGTTGAAGGGGGTAACACCGGGGAGCTGTTTTTT	CSVEGGNTGELFF
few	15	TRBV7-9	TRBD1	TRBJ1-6	TGTGCCAGCAGCCGGAGGTGGGACAGGGTTTCACCCCTCCACTTT	CASSRRWDRVSPLHF
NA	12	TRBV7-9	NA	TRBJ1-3	TGTGCCAGCAGCGTCGGAGGGGACACCATATATTTT	CASSVGGDTIYF
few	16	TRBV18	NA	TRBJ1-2	TGTGCCAGCTCACCAACGGAGGGGCTCGGTAGCTATGGCTACACCTTC	CASSPTEGLGSYGYTF
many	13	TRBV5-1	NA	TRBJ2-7	TGCGCCAGCAGGAATCAGGGATCCGACGAGCAGTACTTC	CASRNQGSDEQYF
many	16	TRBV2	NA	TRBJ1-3	TGTGCTTGCTCCATTGTAACAGGCCTCTCTGGAAACACCATATATTTT	CACSIVTGLSGNTIYF
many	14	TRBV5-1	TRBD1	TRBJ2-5	TGCGCCAGCAGGTCGGGACAGAACCAAGAGACCCAGTACTTC	CASRSGQNQETQYF
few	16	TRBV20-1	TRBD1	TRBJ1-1	TGCAGTGCTAGAAGCCTGGGACAGCCCATGAACACTGAAGCTTTCTTT	CSARSLGQPMNTEAFF
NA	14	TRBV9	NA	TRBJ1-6	TGTGCCAGTGGGGGACTCTCCTATAATTCACCCCTCCACTTT	CASGGLSYNSPLHF
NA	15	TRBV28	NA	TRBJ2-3	TGTGCCACCGCCCGACTCGGACAGCACACAGATACGCAGTATTTT	CATARLGQHTDTQYF
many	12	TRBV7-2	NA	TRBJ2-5	TGTGCCAGCAGTCGGGCCGGGGAGACCCAGTACTTC	CASSRAGETQYF
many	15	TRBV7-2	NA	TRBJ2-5	TGTGCCAGCAGCTTAGGAAGCAGGGGACAAGAGACCCAGTACTTC	CASSLGSRGQETQYF
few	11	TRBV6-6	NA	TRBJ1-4	TGTGCCAGCAACTATGGAGAAAAACTGTTTTTT	CASNYGEKLFF
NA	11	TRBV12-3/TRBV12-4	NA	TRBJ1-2	TGTGCCAGCAGGACACGGCTTGGCTACACCTTC	CASRTRLGYTF
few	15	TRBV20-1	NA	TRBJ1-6	TGCAGTGCTGGCCGACTAGGGGTTTCCGGTTCACCCCTCCACTTT	CSAGRLGVSGSPLHF
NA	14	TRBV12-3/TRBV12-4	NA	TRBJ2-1	TGTGCCAGCACGGGAGCAGCCCCTCCCGGGGAGCAGTTCTTC	CASTGAAPPGEQFF
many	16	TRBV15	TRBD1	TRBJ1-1	TGTGCCACCAGCAGAGGAAGACAGGGAGTGAACACTGAAGCTTTCTTT	CATSRGRQGVNTEAFF